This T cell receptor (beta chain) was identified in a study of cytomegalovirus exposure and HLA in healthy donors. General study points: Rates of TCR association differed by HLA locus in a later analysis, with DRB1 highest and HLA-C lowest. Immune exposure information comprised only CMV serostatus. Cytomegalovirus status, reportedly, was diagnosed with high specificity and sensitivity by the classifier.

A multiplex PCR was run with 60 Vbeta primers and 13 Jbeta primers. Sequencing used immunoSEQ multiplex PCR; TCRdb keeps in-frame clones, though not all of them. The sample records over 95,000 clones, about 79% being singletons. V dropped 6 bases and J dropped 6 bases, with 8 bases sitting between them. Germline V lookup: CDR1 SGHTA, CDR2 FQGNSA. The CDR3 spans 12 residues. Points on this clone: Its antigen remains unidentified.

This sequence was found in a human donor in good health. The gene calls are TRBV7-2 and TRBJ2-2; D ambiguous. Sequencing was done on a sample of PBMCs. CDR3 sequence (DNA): TGTGCCAGCAGGCGGATGGCCGGGGAGCTGTTTTTT. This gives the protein CASRRMAGELFF.